This T cell receptor beta chain came from a study of cytomegalovirus exposure and HLA in healthy donors. Study-wide context: Among roughly 180 million T cells, an earlier analysis found about 100 million unique TCR beta sequences.

Remarks on this clone: As yet, its antigen is unknown.

The PCR employed 60 Vbeta primers together with 13 Jbeta primers. Sequencing used immunoSEQ multiplex PCR; TCRdb keeps in-frame clones, though not all of them. The sample contains around 120,000 clones, roughly two thirds of which appear only once. Trimming stripped 0 bases from V and 4 bases from J, with 16 bases between. Germline CDR1 reads LGHNA; CDR2 reads YSLEER. This CDR3 has 16 amino acids. Study-level points and caveats: At a 0.05 false discovery rate, a later analysis found 15,000 to 20,000 TCR beta sequences to be associated with HLA alleles. V- and J-gene trimming of TCR beta was linked (in a later analysis) to a missense DCLRE1C variant.

The sample consisted of PBMCs. The rearrangement links TRBV4-3 to TRBJ2-7; tentative D call: TRBD1 (6 bases). The clonotype originates from a man younger than 45 in good health and CMV-seropositive. The CDR3 nucleotides are TGCGCCAGCAGCCAAGATGCACAGGGCATTATGTACGAGCAGTACTTC. This gives the protein CASSQDAQGIMYEQYF.